The T cell receptor beta chain described here comes from a study of blood T cell repertoires in COVID-19. Original analysis: Counts of nucleated cells, estimated from reference gene primer amplification, were obtained. Sequencing used immunoSEQ multiplex PCR; TCRdb keeps in-frame clones, though not all of them. V and J calls and clone size are copied from that table; D and trimming were computed from the DNA. Here the sample spans about 430,000 clones, 85% to 90% being singletons. Patients at the Seattle site were enrolled during active infection and followed longitudinally. This CDR3 has 15 amino acids. Unmatched junction bases numbered 4, after V lost 1 base and J lost 6 bases. Germline CDR1 reads MNHEY; CDR2 reads SVGAGI.

The chain recombines TRBV6-5 with TRBJ2-1, with 9 positions matching TRBD2. The TCR was taken from a man aged 18 to 30 with COVID-19, enrolled during active disease. The sequencing input was peripheral blood. This CDR3 reads CASSYLAGAGNEQFF. The CDR3 DNA is TGTGCCAGCAGTTACTTAGCGGGAGCCGGCAATGAGCAGTTCTTC.